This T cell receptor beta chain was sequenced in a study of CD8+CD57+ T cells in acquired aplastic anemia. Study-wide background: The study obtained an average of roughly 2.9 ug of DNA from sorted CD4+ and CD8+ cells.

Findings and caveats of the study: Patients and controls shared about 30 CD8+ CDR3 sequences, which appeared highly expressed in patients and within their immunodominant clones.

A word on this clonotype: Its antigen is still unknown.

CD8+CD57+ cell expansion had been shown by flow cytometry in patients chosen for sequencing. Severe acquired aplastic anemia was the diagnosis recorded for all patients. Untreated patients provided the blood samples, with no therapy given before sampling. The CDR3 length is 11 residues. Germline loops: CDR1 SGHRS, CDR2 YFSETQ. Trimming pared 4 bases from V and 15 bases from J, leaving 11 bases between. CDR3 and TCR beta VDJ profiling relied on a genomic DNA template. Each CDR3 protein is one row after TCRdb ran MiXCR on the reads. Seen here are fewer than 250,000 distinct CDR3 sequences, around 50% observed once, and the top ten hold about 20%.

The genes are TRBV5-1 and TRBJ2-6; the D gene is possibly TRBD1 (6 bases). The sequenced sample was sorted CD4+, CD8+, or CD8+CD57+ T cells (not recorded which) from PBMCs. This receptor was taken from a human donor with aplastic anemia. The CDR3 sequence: CASSIQGALTF. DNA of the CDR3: TGCGCCAGCAGCATACAGGGAGCCCTGACTTTC.